The rows below give T cell receptor beta chains drawn from one sample of a study of vaccination and CD4 T cells after COVID-19. Their cognate antigens are unknown. TCRdb passed the PCR reads through MiXCR, listing each CDR3 protein once. The profile covers 20,000 to 25,000 distinct CDR3 sequences, with roughly 46% appearing a single time and approximately 13% taken by the ten largest. The sequenced sample was CD4+ T cells from blood, cultured in vitro, obtained about 7 months after SARS-CoV-2 vaccination. The receptors shown here come from a human donor who had recovered from COVID-19. Each CDR3 is given with its conserved first and last residue. The order of the fields is V gene, J gene, D gene, clone size, CDR3 DNA, CDR3 protein. D genes are given only for firm matches. Clone size is stated in some rows and not others, as once, few, many or a class when expanded.

V gene: TRBV20-1; J gene: TRBJ2-7; D gene: TRBD2; clone size: NA; CDR3 DNA: TGCAGTGCCAGGGGACTAGCGGGAGTGAGCTCCTACGAGCAGTACTTC; CDR3 protein: CSARGLAGVSSYEQYF
V gene: TRBV19; J gene: TRBJ2-1; D gene: TRBD2; clone size: few; CDR3 DNA: TGTGCCAGTAGCACCGGGACTAGCGGGGGGGGGAAGCAGTTCTTC; CDR3 protein: CASSTGTSGGGKQFF
V gene: TRBV7-9; J gene: TRBJ1-1; D gene: NA; clone size: NA; CDR3 DNA: TGTGCCAGCAGCTTAGAGGGAGAAGCTTTCTTT; CDR3 protein: CASSLEGEAFF
V gene: TRBV10-3; J gene: TRBJ1-1; D gene: NA; clone size: NA; CDR3 DNA: TGTGCCATCAGTGAGTTGGAACCGCCGAACACTGAAGCTTTCTTT; CDR3 protein: CAISELEPPNTEAFF
V gene: TRBV6-1; J gene: TRBJ1-6; D gene: NA; clone size: few; CDR3 DNA: TGTGCCAGCAGTGAATACGGCAGGGCCTATAATTCACCCCTCCACTTT; CDR3 protein: CASSEYGRAYNSPLHF
V gene: TRBV7-6; J gene: TRBJ2-5; D gene: TRBD2; clone size: NA; CDR3 DNA: TGTGCCAGCAGCTTCTATCTAGCGGGAGGGGCAGAGACCCAGTACTTC; CDR3 protein: CASSFYLAGGAETQYF
V gene: TRBV18; J gene: TRBJ1-2; D gene: TRBD1; clone size: few; CDR3 DNA: TGTGCCAGCTCACGACAGGGGGGGAATGGCTACACCTTC; CDR3 protein: CASSRQGGNGYTF
V gene: TRBV20-1; J gene: TRBJ1-3; D gene: NA; clone size: few; CDR3 DNA: TGCAGTGCTAGAGGGAAACAGGGATCTGGAAACACCATATATTTT; CDR3 protein: CSARGKQGSGNTIYF
V gene: TRBV15; J gene: TRBJ1-1; D gene: NA; clone size: NA; CDR3 DNA: TGTGCCACCAGCAGAGGGGATCGGGGCACTGAAGCTTTCTTT; CDR3 protein: CATSRGDRGTEAFF
V gene: TRBV7-2; J gene: TRBJ2-7; D gene: NA; clone size: NA; CDR3 DNA: TGTGCCAGCAGCAGCAGAATTCTCTCCTACGAGCAGTACTTC; CDR3 protein: CASSSRILSYEQYF
V gene: TRBV19; J gene: TRBJ1-1; D gene: TRBD1; clone size: NA; CDR3 DNA: TGTGCCAGTAGTATAATCCGGACAGGGGTGAACACTGAAGCTTTCTTT; CDR3 protein: CASSIIRTGVNTEAFF
V gene: TRBV7-2; J gene: TRBJ2-5; D gene: NA; clone size: many; CDR3 DNA: TGTGCCAGCAGTAGGGATCAAGAGACCCAGTACTTC; CDR3 protein: CASSRDQETQYF
V gene: TRBV24-1; J gene: TRBJ2-1; D gene: NA; clone size: NA; CDR3 DNA: TGTGCCACCAGTGACCCTCCCCCGTACAATGAGCAGTTCTTC; CDR3 protein: CATSDPPPYNEQFF
V gene: TRBV20-1; J gene: TRBJ1-2; D gene: NA; clone size: few; CDR3 DNA: TGCAGTGCTAGGGGTCCCTATGGCTACACCTTC; CDR3 protein: CSARGPYGYTF
V gene: TRBV7-3; J gene: TRBJ2-3; D gene: TRBD1; clone size: few; CDR3 DNA: TGTGCCAGCAGCTCCGGACAGGCCCTGGTAGATACGCAGTATTTT; CDR3 protein: CASSSGQALVDTQYF
V gene: TRBV4-1; J gene: TRBJ1-5; D gene: NA; clone size: NA; CDR3 DNA: TGCGCCAGCAGCCGGGTTCCAGGGACTCAGCCCCAGCATTTT; CDR3 protein: CASSRVPGTQPQHF
V gene: TRBV10-3; J gene: TRBJ1-6; D gene: NA; clone size: once; CDR3 DNA: TGTGCCATCGGAAATTCACCCCTCCACTTT; CDR3 protein: CAIGNSPLHF
V gene: TRBV5-8; J gene: TRBJ2-3; D gene: NA; clone size: NA; CDR3 DNA: TGTGCCAGCAGCTTTGGTGGCAGGGCCACAGATACGCAGTATTTT; CDR3 protein: CASSFGGRATDTQYF
V gene: TRBV20-1; J gene: TRBJ1-1; D gene: TRBD1; clone size: NA; CDR3 DNA: TGCAGTGCTCAAGACAGGGCTGAAGCTTTCTTT; CDR3 protein: CSAQDRAEAFF
V gene: TRBV28; J gene: TRBJ1-6; D gene: NA; clone size: NA; CDR3 DNA: TGTGCCAGCAGGAGGGGACAAACGAATTCACCCCTCCACTTT; CDR3 protein: CASRRGQTNSPLHF
V gene: TRBV6-1; J gene: TRBJ1-1; D gene: NA; clone size: NA; CDR3 DNA: TGTGCCAGCACGGAAAGGCCGAACACTGAAGCTTTCTTT; CDR3 protein: CASTERPNTEAFF
V gene: TRBV24-1; J gene: TRBJ1-2; D gene: TRBD1; clone size: few; CDR3 DNA: TGTGCCACCAGACCGGGACAGGGGTATGGCTACACCTTC; CDR3 protein: CATRPGQGYGYTF
V gene: TRBV19; J gene: TRBJ1-2; D gene: TRBD1; clone size: NA; CDR3 DNA: TGTGCCAGTAGTAAGGACAGGCGCGGCTACACCTTC; CDR3 protein: CASSKDRRGYTF
V gene: TRBV7-6; J gene: TRBJ1-1; D gene: TRBD1; clone size: few; CDR3 DNA: TGTGCCAGCAGCAAGGGACAGCTGAACACTGAAGCTTTCTTT; CDR3 protein: CASSKGQLNTEAFF
V gene: TRBV7-2; J gene: TRBJ2-2; D gene: NA; clone size: NA; CDR3 DNA: TGTGCCAGCAGCTTAGTGGGAGGTACCACCGGGGAGCTGTTTTTT; CDR3 protein: CASSLVGGTTGELFF
V gene: TRBV7-3; J gene: TRBJ2-7; D gene: NA; clone size: NA; CDR3 DNA: TGTGCCAGCAACCTATGGGAGTGGGAGCAGTACTTC; CDR3 protein: CASNLWEWEQYF
V gene: TRBV12-3/TRBV12-4; J gene: TRBJ1-1; D gene: TRBD1; clone size: NA; CDR3 DNA: TGTGCCAGCAGTCCAGGGGGGAACACTGAAGCTTTCTTT; CDR3 protein: CASSPGGNTEAFF
V gene: TRBV20-1; J gene: TRBJ2-7; D gene: NA; clone size: NA; CDR3 DNA: TGCAGTGCTACGGATTGGGCAGGGGCGAGGAGGTACTTC; CDR3 protein: CSATDWAGARRYF
V gene: TRBV4-2; J gene: TRBJ1-5; D gene: NA; clone size: once; CDR3 DNA: TGTGCCAGCAGCCAGGACATCCCTACGCCCCAGCATTTT; CDR3 protein: CASSQDIPTPQHF
V gene: TRBV21-1; J gene: TRBJ2-5; D gene: NA; clone size: few; CDR3 DNA: TGTGCCAGCAGCCCCCGCCCCAAGAACGGGACCCAGTACTTC; CDR3 protein: CASSPRPKNGTQYF
V gene: TRBV20-1; J gene: TRBJ2-1; D gene: TRBD2; clone size: NA; CDR3 DNA: TGCAGTGCTAGACGGCCACTAGCGGATTCCTACAATGAGCAGTTCTTC; CDR3 protein: CSARRPLADSYNEQFF
V gene: TRBV19; J gene: TRBJ1-1; D gene: NA; clone size: few; CDR3 DNA: TGTGCCAGTAGTATAGGGGCCACAGGGCGCGGCACTGAAGCTTTCTTT; CDR3 protein: CASSIGATGRGTEAFF
V gene: TRBV19; J gene: TRBJ1-5; D gene: NA; clone size: NA; CDR3 DNA: TGTGCCAGTAGCGGAGCCTTCGGGACATCAGTAAATCAGCCCCAGCATTTT; CDR3 protein: CASSGAFGTSVNQPQHF
V gene: TRBV7-9; J gene: TRBJ2-1; D gene: TRBD2; clone size: NA; CDR3 DNA: TGTGCCAGCAGCTCTGCCGGGACTAGCGTTAGACCCCAGTTCTTC; CDR3 protein: CASSSAGTSVRPQFF
V gene: TRBV24-1; J gene: TRBJ2-6; D gene: TRBD2; clone size: once; CDR3 DNA: TGTGCCACCAGTGACCCCACTAGCGGGAGGGCCAACGTCCTGACTTTC; CDR3 protein: CATSDPTSGRANVLTF
V gene: TRBV5-4; J gene: TRBJ1-2; D gene: TRBD1; clone size: few; CDR3 DNA: TGTGCCAGCAGCTTGATAGGGGGCGGCGGCTACACCTTC; CDR3 protein: CASSLIGGGGYTF
V gene: TRBV20-1; J gene: TRBJ2-5; D gene: NA; clone size: NA; CDR3 DNA: TGCAGTGCTAGCTTACTCCCCAGTGGAGAGACCCAGTACTTC; CDR3 protein: CSASLLPSGETQYF
V gene: TRBV7-8; J gene: TRBJ2-7; D gene: NA; clone size: NA; CDR3 DNA: TGTGCCAGCAGCCCATGGACAACCTACGAGCAGTACTTC; CDR3 protein: CASSPWTTYEQYF
V gene: TRBV20-1; J gene: TRBJ2-1; D gene: TRBD2; clone size: few; CDR3 DNA: TGCAGTGCTAGAGATGCTCGACTAGCGTACTACAATGAGCAGTTCTTC; CDR3 protein: CSARDARLAYYNEQFF
V gene: TRBV7-2; J gene: TRBJ2-3; D gene: NA; clone size: NA; CDR3 DNA: TGTGCCAGCAGCTTTAGTCTAGCGACAGATACGCAGTATTTT; CDR3 protein: CASSFSLATDTQYF
V gene: TRBV18; J gene: TRBJ2-3; D gene: NA; clone size: NA; CDR3 DNA: TGTGCCAGCTCACCAGTTGGCAGCTTCACAGATACGCAGTATTTT; CDR3 protein: CASSPVGSFTDTQYF
V gene: TRBV20-1; J gene: TRBJ1-1; D gene: TRBD1; clone size: few; CDR3 DNA: TGCAGTGCTAGAGGGACAGGGGGCGCGGACACTGAAGCTTTCTTT; CDR3 protein: CSARGTGGADTEAFF
V gene: TRBV20-1; J gene: TRBJ2-1; D gene: NA; clone size: NA; CDR3 DNA: TGCAGTGCCACAACGGGGAGGCCAGGGTACAATGAGCAGTTCTTC; CDR3 protein: CSATTGRPGYNEQFF
V gene: TRBV19; J gene: TRBJ2-5; D gene: NA; clone size: NA; CDR3 DNA: TGTGCCAGTAGTGTAGGCCTCCAAGAGACCCAGTACTTC; CDR3 protein: CASSVGLQETQYF
V gene: TRBV7-2; J gene: TRBJ1-2; D gene: NA; clone size: NA; CDR3 DNA: TGTGCCAGCAGCTTTAGCGGCTACCTTTATGGCTACACCTTC; CDR3 protein: CASSFSGYLYGYTF